The source of this T cell receptor beta chain is a study of human T cells and chemical hapten exposure. The trim removed 5 bases at V and 12 bases at J, leaving 6 bases unmatched. Germline V gives CDR1 MDHEN, CDR2 SYDVKM. The CDR3 consists of 11 residues. This clonotype has just a few counts. TCRdb re-analysed the RACE reads in MiXCR, keeping a single row per CDR3 protein. The sample includes 35,000 to 45,000 distinct CDR3 sequences, about an eighth of them seen just once. As for time point: patch test 3, about 24 weeks after DPC sensitization. Specified treatment: therapeutic diphenylcyclopropenone sensitization with weekly scalp DPC. Sequencing started from total RNA isolated from unfractionated whole blood.

The source material was whole blood, sampled in connection with sensitization to the hapten diphenylcyclopropenone (DPC). The sequence was obtained from a woman aged 40 to 55 with alopecia areata. Some clones in this sample may be carry-over from other donors' samples. The V gene is TRBV28, the J gene TRBJ2-5; 7 positions agree with TRBD2. The CDR3 sequence is CASSQTSREYF. In DNA form, the CDR3 reads TGTGCCAGCAGTCAGACTAGCCGGGAGTACTTC.